Below are 27 T cell receptor beta chains sequenced from a single sample in a study of glioma-infiltrating T cells after dendritic cell vaccination. This sample's time point: after dendritic cell vaccination, including at tumor progression/relapse. Profiling relied on immunoSEQ multiplex PCR, and the TCRdb table lists in-frame clones only, not all of them. Here the sample spans tens of thousands of clones, less than 90% being singletons. Material: blood, obtained after dendritic cell vaccination. The receptor set was obtained from a human donor with glioblastoma.

The rearrangement uses TRBV25-1 and TRBJ1-4, with 9 bases matching TRBD1. The junction had 4 bases not matched to a gene; V was cut back by 5 bases and J by 6 bases. This CDR3 contains 14 residues. Germline values: CDR1 MGHDK, CDR2 SYGVNS. The CDR3 DNA is TGTGCCAGCAGTACGGACAGGGGTGATGAAAAACTGTTTTTT. This sequence encodes CASSTDRGDEKLFF.

The CDR3 is CASSPGGYEQYF. As DNA, the CDR3 is TGTGCCAGCTCACCAGGAGGCTACGAGCAGTACTTC. The rearrangement uses TRBV18 and TRBJ2-7; a possible D gene is TRBD2 (5 bases). CDR3 size: 12 residues. Deletions cut 2 bases from V and 3 bases from J, with 5 bases between. CDR1 and CDR2 (germline): KGHSH, LQKENI.

V gene TRBV28 combines with J gene TRBJ1-4, with 8 bases identical to TRBD1. V trimming: 4 bases; J trimming: 5 bases; junction bases outside the gene matches: 3. The CDR3 length is 14 residues. The germline CDR1 and CDR2 sequences are MDHEN and SYDVKM. The CDR3: CASSSGGLNEKLFF. The CDR3 DNA follows: TGTGCCAGCAGTTCAGGGGGCTTAAATGAAAAACTGTTTTTT.

The chain links TRBV11-2 to TRBJ2-7; 11 bases line up with TRBD2. The J segment lost 4 bases and the V segment lost 3 bases, leaving 5 bases of the junction unmatched. The CDR3 has 15 residues. Germline CDR1 is SGHAT and CDR2 is FQNNGV. CDR3 region: CASSFRLAGLYEQYF. The DNA of the CDR3 is TGTGCCAGCAGCTTCCGACTAGCGGGGCTATACGAGCAGTACTTC.

The chain couples TRBV5-6 to TRBJ2-2, with 8 bases lining up with TRBD1. The CDR3 is 16 residues long. Trimming at V came to 5 bases and at J to 5 bases, leaving 11 bases not matched to a gene. Per germline, CDR1 SGHDT and CDR2 YYEEEE. For the CDR3, the DNA is TGTGCCAGCAGGTTCTTGGACAGGGCGGTAACCGGGGAGCTGTTTTTT. Translated, it gives CASRFLDRAVTGELFF.

The chain is built from TRBV6-5 and TRBJ1-2; TRBD1 agrees at 7 bases. V was pared by 2 bases and J by 4 bases, with 4 bases of the junction left unmatched. Germline CDR1 reads MNHEY; CDR2 reads SVGAGI. The CDR3 extends over 14 amino acids. This chain's CDR3 is CASSYRAGGYGYTF. The CDR3 DNA is TGTGCCAGCAGTTACCGGGCAGGGGGCTATGGCTACACCTTC.

J is TRBJ2-5 and V is TRBV10-3; D might be TRBD2 (6 bases). This CDR3 has 15 residues. Germline-derived CDR1 and CDR2 are ENHRY and SYGVKD. V lost 4 bases and J 7 bases, leaving 19 bases between the germline ends. CDR3 region: CAISAPEGPGGTQYF. The CDR3 coding sequence is TGTGCCATCAGTGCCCCGGAAGGACCCGGGGGGACCCAGTACTTC.

The chain has TRBV7-3 and TRBJ1-1; no reliable D call. CDR1 is SGHTA, CDR2 FQGTGA, per germline. With 0 bases removed from V and 2 bases from J, the gap between germline ends came to 7 bases. CDR3 size: 14 residues. CDR3 residues: CASSLTPGNTEAFF. In DNA form, the CDR3 reads TGTGCCAGCAGCTTAACTCCGGGAAACACTGAAGCTTTCTTT.

V usage is TRBV7-8 and J usage is TRBJ2-3; 10 bases agree with TRBD2. The V and J ends lost 5 bases and 4 bases, in that order; junction bases with no gene match: 9. CDR3 length equals 16 residues. Germline V gene sequence: CDR1 SGHVS, CDR2 FQNEAQ. The CDR3 sequence: CASSLKPGLASDTQYF. CDR3 coding DNA: TGTGCCAGCAGCCTCAAACCGGGACTAGCGTCAGATACGCAGTATTTT.

This sequence joins TRBV27 and TRBJ1-3; maybe TRBD1 (5 bases). The CDR3 sequence is 14 residues long. The V gene's germline CDR1 is MNHEY and CDR2 SMNVEV (reference sequence). Trimming removed 2 bases from V and 4 bases from J, with 9 bases in between. CDR3 DNA: TGTGCCAGCAGTTTAAGGGGAAACGGAAACACCATATATTTT. Translated, it gives CASSLRGNGNTIYF.

The chain has TRBV5-6 and TRBJ1-1; D not certain. Germline V lookup: CDR1 SGHDT, CDR2 YYEEEE. The CDR3 sequence is 12 residues long. The germline V and J ends were trimmed by 3 bases and 6 bases, with 9 bases remaining between them. The CDR3 loop reads CASSSRSSEAFF. CDR3 nucleotides: TGTGCCAGCAGCTCGAGGTCTTCTGAAGCTTTCTTT. Full variable domain (missing parts from reference TRBV5-6 and TRBJ1-1): DAGVTQSPTHLIKTRGQQVTLRCSPKSGHDTVSWYQQALGQGPQFIFQYYEEEERQRGNFPDRFSGHQFPNYSSELNVNALLLGDSALYLCASSSRSSEAFFGQGTRLTVV.

J is TRBJ1-1 and V is TRBV28, with D unclear. Germline CDR1 is MDHEN and CDR2 is SYDVKM. V lost 7 bases, J lost 1 base, and 13 bases lay in between. CDR3 size: 14 residues. The CDR3 here is CASIQVGSNTEAFF. The DNA of the CDR3 is TGTGCCAGCATCCAGGTGGGCTCGAACACTGAAGCTTTCTTT.

The CDR3 region has the DNA TGTGCCAGCAGCTTACTAATCGGGGACACTGAAGCTTTCTTT. The encoded protein is CASSLLIGDTEAFF. The gene calls are TRBV7-6 and TRBJ1-1; D ambiguous. This CDR3 is built from 14 residues. Germline V gene data show CDR1 as SGHVS and CDR2 as FNYEAQ. The V end was cut by 2 bases, the J end by 3 bases, with 10 bases between.

The chain combines TRBV18 with TRBJ2-1; D possibly corresponds to TRBD1 (5 bases). The CDR3 length is 14 residues. The V gene's germline CDR1 is KGHSH and CDR2 LQKENI. The V gene lost 4 bases and the J gene lost 5 bases, with 12 bases spanning the gap. The CDR3 loop is CASSRQRQNNEQFF. In DNA, the CDR3 is TGTGCCAGCTCACGCCAGCGACAGAACAATGAGCAGTTCTTC.

This sequence joins TRBV2 and TRBJ1-1; no clear D. CDR1 SNHLY and CDR2 FYNNEI come from the germline V gene. V lost 2 bases, J lost 1 base, and 8 bases lay in between. The CDR3 is 14 residues long. The CDR3 spells CASSENRRNTEAFF. In DNA, the CDR3 is TGTGCCAGCAGTGAAAATCGCAGGAACACTGAAGCTTTCTTT.

Comments on this clone: Different DNA sequences within this sample yield the same CDR3. This chain links TRBV6-5 with TRBJ1-1; D might be TRBD1 (5 bases). This CDR3 has 14 residues. Germline loops: CDR1 MNHEY, CDR2 SVGAGI. V was clipped by 2 bases and J by 1 base, with 8 bases between them. The CDR3 here is CASSYSGTNTEAFF. CDR3 sequence (DNA): TGTGCCAGCAGTTACAGCGGGACGAACACTGAAGCTTTCTTT.

This clone has just a few counts. The rearrangement links TRBV6-1 to TRBJ1-6, with a tentative D call TRBD1 (6 bases). CDR1 MNHNS and CDR2 SASEGT come from the germline V gene. V lost 8 bases and J 7 bases, leaving 18 bases between the germline ends. The CDR3 covers 15 residues. CDR3 residues: CASRAGTIGNSPLHF. Here the CDR3 DNA reads TGTGCCAGCCGCGCCGGGACAATAGGGAATTCACCCCTCCACTTT.

The gene calls are TRBV5-6 and TRBJ1-1; D is perhaps TRBD1 (6 bases). Germline CDR1 and CDR2: SGHDT and YYEEEE. CDR3 length: 16 amino acids. Trimming shortened V by 1 base and J by 0 bases, and 13 bases separated the two germline ends. The DNA of the CDR3 is TGTGCCAGCAGCTTGAATTCACAGGGCTTGAACACTGAAGCTTTCTTT. Encoded protein: CASSLNSQGLNTEAFF.

V and J are TRBV4-1 and TRBJ1-1, with unresolved D. Germline loops: CDR1 MGHRA, CDR2 YSYEKL. This CDR3 spans 16 amino acids. V lost 1 base and J lost 1, with 13 bases in between. The chain's CDR3 is CASSQVPTESNTEAFF. CDR3 DNA sequence: TGCGCCAGCAGCCAAGTCCCCACAGAATCGAACACTGAAGCTTTCTTT.

The V gene is TRBV13, the J gene TRBJ2-3; a weak D match, TRBD2 (6 bases). Trimming took off 4 bases at V and 2 bases at J, with 13 bases between the two ends. The germline gives CDR1 PRHDT, CDR2 FYEKMQ (reference sequence). CDR3 size: 15 residues. CDR3 DNA: TGTGCCAGCAGCTCCTCGGCGGGGCTCACAGATACGCAGTATTTT. It encodes CASSSSAGLTDTQYF.

The genes are TRBV6-1 and TRBJ2-7; D perhaps matches TRBD2 (6 bases). Trimming removed 0 bases from V and 5 bases from J, with 20 bases in between. Germline V gene sequence: CDR1 MNHNS, CDR2 SASEGT. The CDR3 is 17 residues long. DNA for the CDR3: TGTGCCAGCAGTGAAGCGCGTGGGGATGCCACGGGGGACGAGCAGTACTTC. Translating it yields CASSEARGDATGDEQYF.

The J gene is TRBJ1-2, the V gene TRBV4-2; D not certain. The V and J ends lost 3 bases and 7 bases respectively, with 12 bases between them. The germline CDR1 and CDR2 sequences are LGHNA and YNFKEQ. The CDR3 runs to 13 residues. The CDR3 sequence: CASSQLEAAGYTF. CDR3 DNA: TGTGCCAGCAGCCAGTTGGAGGCAGCTGGCTACACCTTC.

J is TRBJ2-2 and V is TRBV5-6; D perhaps matches TRBD1 (6 bases). The CDR3 contains 16 residues. With 3 bases removed from V and 3 bases from J, the gap between germline ends came to 15 bases. Germline V gene lookup returns CDR1 SGHDT and CDR2 YYEEEE. The CDR3 DNA is TGTGCCAGCAGCTCCCTTACAGGGTCGGACACCGGGGAGCTGTTTTTT. Translated: CASSSLTGSDTGELFF.

The chain combines TRBV4-2 with TRBJ1-2; D might be TRBD1 (6 bases). This CDR3 region has 15 residues. Deletions cut 0 bases from V and 4 bases from J, with 12 bases between. Looked up from germline, CDR1 is LGHNA and CDR2 is YNFKEQ. In DNA form, the CDR3 reads TGTGCCAGCAGCCAAGAGTTGCGACAGGTCTATGGCTACACCTTC. Protein sequence: CASSQELRQVYGYTF.

The chain uses TRBV5-6 and TRBJ1-2, with 8 bases aligning to TRBD1. This CDR3 spans 14 amino acids. J lost 5 bases, V lost 0 bases, and 3 bases had no gene match. The germline CDR1 and CDR2 sequences are SGHDT and YYEEEE. CDR3 bases: TGTGCCAGCAGCTTGGGGACAGGGAAATATGGCTACACCTTC. This codes for CASSLGTGKYGYTF.

This clone is a singleton in its sample. The junction departs from germline at one end; a sequencing error may be responsible. The chain is built from TRBV10-2 and TRBJ2-7, with D maybe TRBD1 (5 bases). Germline CDR1 is WSHSY and CDR2 is SAAADI. The CDR3 runs 13 residues. For the CDR3, the DNA is TGCGCCAGCAGTGACATGGGGCCCTACAAGCAGTACTTC. The encoded protein is CASSDMGPYKQYF.

The chain uses TRBV29-1 and TRBJ1-5, with D perhaps matching TRBD1 (6 bases). The CDR3 is made up of 14 amino acids. V lost 3 bases and J lost 5, with 14 bases in between. Germline V gene lookup returns CDR1 SQVTM and CDR2 ANQGSEA. The CDR3 region has the DNA TGCAGCGTTGAGGTGGGGGGGGCAGATCAGCCCCAGCATTTT. It translates to CSVEVGGADQPQHF.